The present TCR beta chain was sequenced within a study of OX40 agonist ivuxolimab in advanced cancers. Study-level findings and limits: Normalized expansion of T-cell clones was also low for some nonresponders. More expanded clones were seen, on average, in CD8+ T cells than in CD4+. Individuals who were partial responders at 0.1-3.0 mg/kg had clonal expansion that ranked among the lowest.

On this clone itself: Its antigen is unidentified.

After removal of 0 bases from V and 0 bases from J, the junction contained 4 bases not matched to a gene. Germline V gene sequence: CDR1 SGHDT, CDR2 YYEEEE. CDR3 length: 17 amino acids. The protocol was immunoSEQ multiplex PCR, while the TCRdb copy is restricted to in-frame clones and leaves out a portion. The sample shows roughly 38,000 clones, around 82% of them seen only once. The sequence came from an adult with an advanced solid tumor such as melanoma, head and neck, liver or kidney cancer. This rearrangement joins TRBV5-6 to TRBJ2-3, with 10 bases lining up with TRBD2. The source was CD4+ or CD8+ T cells sorted from blood, collected in a trial of the OX40 agonist ivuxolimab. In DNA, the CDR3 is TGTGCCAGCAGCTTGGCTAGCGGGGGCTCTAGCACAGATACGCAGTATTTT. Translation gives CASSLASGGSSTDTQYF.